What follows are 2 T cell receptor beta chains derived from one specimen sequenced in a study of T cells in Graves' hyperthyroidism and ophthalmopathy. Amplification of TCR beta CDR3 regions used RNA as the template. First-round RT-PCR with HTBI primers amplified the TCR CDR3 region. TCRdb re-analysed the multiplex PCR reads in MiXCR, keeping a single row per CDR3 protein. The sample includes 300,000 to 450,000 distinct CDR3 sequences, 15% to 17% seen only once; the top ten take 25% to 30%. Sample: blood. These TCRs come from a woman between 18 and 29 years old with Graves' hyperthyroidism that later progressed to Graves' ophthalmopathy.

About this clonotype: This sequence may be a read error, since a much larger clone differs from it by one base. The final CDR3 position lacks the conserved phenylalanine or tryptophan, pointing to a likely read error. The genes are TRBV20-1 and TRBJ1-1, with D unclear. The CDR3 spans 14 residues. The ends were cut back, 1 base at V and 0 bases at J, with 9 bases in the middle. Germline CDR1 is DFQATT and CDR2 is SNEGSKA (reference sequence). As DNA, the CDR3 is TGCAGTGCTAGAGTGCCAGAAATGAACACTGAAGCTTTCCTT. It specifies CSARVPEMNTEAFL.

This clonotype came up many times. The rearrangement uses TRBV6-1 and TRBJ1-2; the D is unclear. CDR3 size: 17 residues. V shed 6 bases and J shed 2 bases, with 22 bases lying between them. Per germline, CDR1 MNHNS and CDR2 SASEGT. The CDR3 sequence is CASRTTGEGDSNYGYTF. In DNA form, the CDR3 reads TGTGCCAGCAGGACGACCGGCGAGGGAGACTCAAACTATGGCTACACCTTC.